This is a list of T cell receptor beta chains from one sample in a study of persistence of HIV-infected CD4 T cells. These TCRs are of unknown antigen specificity. Using immunoSEQ multiplex PCR, the repertoire was profiled, and TCRdb retains in-frame clones only, with some absent. The table records tens of thousands of clones, roughly 74% of them present only once. The input for sequencing was CD4+ T cells sorted from PBMCs after roughly 20-hour stimulation, taken from a patient who received antiretroviral therapy. The source of these receptors is an adult man with HIV who was CMV-seropositive. Each CDR3 is given with its conserved first and last residue. The D gene is left open where the match is weak. Expanded clones get a size class; other rows say once, few or many, or leave the size out.

j_call | v_call | d_call | clone_size | cdr3_aa | cdr3_nt
TRBJ1-6 | TRBV7-2 | TRBD1 | few | CASNKNRGGNSPLHF | TGTGCCAGCAACAAAAACAGGGGAGGCAATTCACCCCTCCACTTT
TRBJ2-5 | TRBV30 | TRBD1 | NA | CAWSQGTGAGAHF | TGTGCCTGGAGTCAAGGGACAGGGGCGGGGGCGCACTTC
TRBJ2-7 | TRBV18 | TRBD2 | NA | CASSPREGNAYEQYF | TGTGCCAGCTCACCACGGGAGGGGAACGCCTACGAGCAGTACTTC
TRBJ2-5 | TRBV30 | TRBD1 | NA | CAWSVGGQGQETQYF | TGTGCCTGGAGTGTAGGGGGACAGGGCCAAGAGACCCAGTACTTC
TRBJ2-3 | TRBV4-1 | NA | NA | CASSQDIGQRTDTQYF | TGCGCCAGCAGCCAAGATATAGGACAGCGCACAGATACGCAGTATTTT
TRBJ2-3 | TRBV19 | TRBD2 | NA | CASSIGGRARDTQYF | TGTGCCAGTAGTATTGGGGGGAGGGCCCGCGATACGCAGTATTTT
TRBJ2-2 | TRBV11-2 | NA | NA | CASSNSRGNTGELFF | TGTGCCAGCAGCAACAGCCGGGGAAACACCGGGGAGCTGTTTTTT
TRBJ2-7 | TRBV7-9 | TRBD2 | NA | CASSLVQSGRPYEQYF | TGTGCCAGCAGCTTAGTGCAGAGCGGGAGACCCTACGAGCAGTACTTC
TRBJ2-3 | TRBV11-2 | TRBD1 | NA | CASSPFNRGSTDTQYF | TGTGCCAGCAGCCCTTTTAACAGGGGAAGCACAGATACGCAGTATTTT
TRBJ1-6 | TRBV7-2 | NA | NA | CASVEAANSPLHF | TGTGCCAGCGTGGAGGCAGCAAATTCACCCCTCCACTTT
TRBJ1-1 | TRBV10-2 | NA | NA | CASSEKGNTEAFF | TGCGCCAGCAGTGAAAAAGGGAACACTGAAGCTTTCTTT
TRBJ1-3 | TRBV10-3 | NA | NA | CAISESDSRNTIYF | TGTGCCATCAGTGAGTCGGACAGTAGAAACACCATATATTTT
TRBJ2-3 | TRBV30 | NA | NA | CAWSVSSDSASTDTQYF | TGTGCCTGGAGTGTGTCTTCGGACAGTGCTAGCACAGATACGCAGTATTTT
TRBJ1-1 | TRBV30 | NA | NA | CAWSNRDRLNTEAFF | TGTGCCTGGAGCAACCGGGACCGCCTAAACACTGAAGCTTTCTTT
TRBJ1-2 | TRBV9 | NA | once | CASSVSGTAEGYTF | TGTGCCAGCAGCGTATCCGGGACCGCGGAGGGCTACACCTTC
TRBJ2-3 | TRBV10-3 | NA | NA | CAISEYLASPTDTQYF | TGTGCCATCAGTGAGTATTTAGCGAGTCCCACAGATACGCAGTATTTT